The clone carrying this T cell receptor (beta chain) has a handful of counts. What it recognizes is unknown. Expressed TCRB transcripts were sequenced, since all the RNA that had been isolated was reverse transcribed. Assay: immunoSEQ multiplex PCR; the TCRdb copy retains only in-frame clones and omits some. The repertoire has a few hundred thousand clones, 24% of them found once; the top ten carry roughly 0.013%. This entry belongs to a study of beta chain features in type 1 diabetes. Points from the study as a whole: Moderate but significant shortening of TCRB CDR3s was recorded in all four CD4+ subsets from Type 1 diabetes patients. Reduced insertions and increased deletions marked VDJ junctions in type 1 diabetes patients.

The material sequenced was naive CD4+ T cells from blood. The receptor was isolated from a woman in her 30s with type 1 diabetes.

The CDR3 region is CASSPGGGVEYGYTF. For the CDR3, the DNA is TGTGCCAGCTCACCAGGGGGAGGTGTGGAGTATGGCTACACCTTC. The chain links TRBV18 to TRBJ1-2; weak D call: TRBD1 (5 bases). V was cut by 2 bases and J by 5 bases, with 15 bases left in between. CDR1 is KGHSH and CDR2 is LQKENI in the germline V gene. This CDR3 contains 15 residues.